What follows are 28 T cell receptor beta chains derived from one specimen sequenced in a study of prognosis after radiotherapy for stage I lung cancer. Genomic DNA served as the source from which two-round multiplex PCR generated TCR beta CDR3 amplicons. Primers specific to each TRBV and TRBJ gene drove first-round PCR. TCRdb called the multiplex PCR reads again in MiXCR, with one record for every CDR3 protein. The table has more than 30,000 distinct CDR3 sequences, approximately 39% seen once; the top ten hold 15%. The sequencing here drew on PBMCs, taken before or after stereotactic body radiation therapy (not recorded which). Receptor source: a donor aged 50 or older with non-small cell lung cancer.

Many counts were recorded for this clonotype. V gene TRBV30 combines with J gene TRBJ1-2, with D tentatively TRBD1 (5 bases). CDR3 size: 13 residues. Between the trimmed V and J ends, which lost 3 bases and 8 bases, there was a span of 16 bases. Germline values: CDR1 GTSNPN, CDR2 SVGIG (reference sequence). CDR3 residues: CAWRAGTQEGYTF. The CDR3 nucleotides read TGTGCCTGGAGAGCGGGGACTCAGGAGGGCTACACCTTC.

This clonotype was seen ten or more times. V gene TRBV6-4 combines with J gene TRBJ1-2; D gene unclear. Trimming removed 6 bases from V and 0 bases from J, with 8 bases in between. Per germline, CDR1 MRHNA and CDR2 SNTAGT. This CDR3 has 13 residues. CDR3 DNA: TGTGCCAGCAGCCCGGAAGCTAACTATGGCTACACCTTC. Translated, it gives CASSPEANYGYTF.

This clonotype was counted many times. One end of the junction does not line up with germline, which may come from a read error. The J gene is TRBJ1-4, the V gene TRBV6-2 or TRBV6-3; maybe TRBD1 (5 bases). This CDR3 has 15 amino acids. Germline values: CDR1 MNHEY, CDR2 SVGEGT. The CDR3 sequence is CASSLKGTNNEKLFF. The DNA of the CDR3 is TGTGCTAGCAGCTTGAAGGGGACGAATAATGAAAAACTGTTTTTT.

The rearrangement uses TRBV30 and TRBJ2-2, with a weak D call TRBD1 (6 bases). The CDR3 spans 12 residues. From germline, CDR1 is GTSNPN and CDR2 SVGIG (reference sequence). The V end lost 2 bases, the J end lost 9 bases, and 10 bases lay between the germline ends. In nucleotides, the CDR3 is TGTGCCTGGAGTTACAGGGCAAGGGAGCTGTTTTTT. Its protein product is CAWSYRARELFF.

The table lists this clonotype with many counts. The junction departs from germline at one end; a sequencing error may be responsible. CDR3 residues: CASSPGDRAWANSF. In DNA form, the CDR3 reads TGTGCCAGCAGTCCTGGGGACAGGGCTTGGGCTAATTCGTTC. The chain couples TRBV12-3 or TRBV12-4 to TRBJ2-5, with 9 nucleotides matching TRBD1. The CDR3 covers 14 residues.

This rearrangement joins TRBV5-4 to TRBJ2-3; perhaps TRBD1 as D (6 bases). Trimming removed 4 bases at V and 1 base at J, with 10 bases between. This CDR3 is 14 amino acids long. Germline V gene lookup returns CDR1 SGHNT and CDR2 YYREEE (reference sequence). CDR3 residues: CASSAAGGTDTQYF. The CDR3 bases are TGTGCCAGCAGCGCGGCAGGGGGCACAGATACGCAGTATTTT.

The V call is TRBV11-3, the J call TRBJ2-1; 11 bases fit TRBD2. This CDR3 is built from 17 residues. V was clipped by 4 bases and J by 6 bases; unmatched bases: 11. Germline CDR1 is SGHNT and CDR2 is YENEEA. The CDR3 sequence: CASSSASSSGRFNEQFF. The CDR3 coding sequence is TGTGCCAGCAGCTCCGCCTCTTCTAGCGGGAGGTTCAATGAGCAGTTCTTC.

On this clonotype itself: A single base separates this from a much larger clone, so it may be a read error. The V and J genes are TRBV7-9 and TRBJ2-5; possible D gene TRBD2, 5 bases. The germline V gene has CDR1 SEHNR and CDR2 FQNEAQ (reference sequence). The CDR3 sequence is 15 residues long. The CDR3 DNA follows: TGTGCTAGCAGCTTAGCGCCGGCATCTCAAGAGACCCAGTACTTC. This sequence encodes CASSLAPASQETQYF.

This clonotype was counted many times. The CDR3 reads CAISGGRGDQPQHF. DNA for the CDR3: TGTGCCATCAGTGGAGGCAGGGGGGATCAGCCCCAGCATTTT. V and J are TRBV10-3 and TRBJ1-5; TRBD1 matches at 7 bases. Per the germline V gene, CDR1 is ENHRY and CDR2 is SYGVKD. V dropped 4 bases and J dropped 5; count of bases not matched to a gene: 5. The CDR3 covers 14 residues.

This chain connects TRBV11-2 to TRBJ1-1; TRBD1 matches at 7 bases. V dropped 8 bases and J dropped 5; count of bases not matched to a gene: 11. The length of the CDR3 is 14 residues. Germline CDR1 reads SGHAT; CDR2 reads FQNNGV. CDR3 residues: CASGDLGGRTEAFF. CDR3 nucleotide sequence: TGTGCCAGCGGCGACCTAGGGGGCAGAACTGAAGCTTTCTTT.

With respect to this clonotype: A far bigger clonotype differs at one base, so this is likely a read error. The J gene is TRBJ2-7, the V gene TRBV6-5; perhaps TRBD1 as D (8 bases). CDR1 and CDR2 (germline): MNHEY, SVGAGI. The V and J ends lost 6 bases and 4 bases respectively, with 13 bases between them. This CDR3 has 13 residues. CDR3 DNA sequence: TGTGCCAGCAGCACAGGGGGGGCGTACGAGCAGTACTTC. This codes for CASSTGGAYEQYF.

This clonotype was observed a single time. This likely traces to a read error, being one base from a far larger clone. The chain carries TRBV6-4 and TRBJ2-3; TRBD1 matches at 8 bases. CDR3 length equals 12 residues. Germline loops: CDR1 MRHNA, CDR2 SNTAGT. Unmatched junction bases numbered 3, after V lost 8 bases and J lost 5 bases. The CDR3 sequence: CASLTGEDTQYF. The CDR3 region has the DNA TGTGCCAGCCTGACAGGGGAAGATACGCAGTATTTT.

About this clonotype itself: A far larger clone is just one base off, so this is likely a read error. The V call is TRBV11-3, the J call TRBJ2-7; D is ambiguous. Germline V gene sequence: CDR1 SGHNT, CDR2 YENEEA. The length of the CDR3 is 14 residues. V was trimmed by 1 base and J by 2 bases, leaving 9 bases between them. In nucleotides, the CDR3 is TGTGCCAGCAGCTTAGCGGTCACTCCCTACGAGCAGTACTTC. Its protein is CASSLAVTPYEQYF.

This clonotype was seen repeatedly, ten times or more. V gene TRBV20-1 combines with J gene TRBJ1-5; possibly TRBD1 for D (5 bases). Germline CDR1 DFQATT, CDR2 SNEGSKA (reference sequence). The CDR3 is 15 amino acids. V was cut by 2 bases and J by 2 bases, with 13 bases left in between. CDR3 in amino acids: CSARPGRLRNQPQHF. The CDR3 region has the DNA TGCAGTGCTAGACCGGGACGTTTGCGCAATCAGCCCCAGCATTTT.

About this clonotype itself: It may be a read error: a sequence one base away is much more abundant. The conserved phenylalanine or tryptophan is not found at the CDR3 terminus, so this likely reflects a read error. The rearrangement joins TRBV19 to TRBJ2-7, with D possibly matching TRBD1 (6 bases). The CDR3 is 15 residues long. The germline V and J ends were trimmed by 5 bases and 5 bases, with 19 bases remaining between them. Germline V lookup: CDR1 LNHDA, CDR2 SQIVND (reference sequence). The CDR3 DNA follows: TGTGCCAGTAGTGAGGGGGTGAGCCTTGGGAACGAGCAGTACTCC. Translated: CASSEGVSLGNEQYS.

V usage is TRBV20-1 and J usage is TRBJ1-3; D is possibly TRBD1 (5 bases). Germline V gives CDR1 DFQATT, CDR2 SNEGSKA (reference sequence). Trimming removed 6 bases from V and 1 base from J, with 22 bases in between. The CDR3 totals 17 residues. The CDR3 DNA reads TGCAGTGCCAAGAGGCGGGGCTGGGGCGATTCTGGAAACACCATATATTTT. This gives the protein CSAKRRGWGDSGNTIYF.

This clonotype was found many times. The chain couples TRBV30 to TRBJ1-5, with D hard to call. The CDR3 contains 14 residues. Germline V lookup: CDR1 GTSNPN, CDR2 SVGIG (reference sequence). Trimming shortened V by 0 bases and J by 2 bases, and 8 bases separated the two germline ends. CDR3 in amino acids: CAWSVGSGNQPQHF. CDR3 in DNA: TGTGCCTGGAGTGTAGGAAGTGGCAATCAGCCCCAGCATTTT.

This clonotype was seen ten or more times. This sequence may be a read error, since a much larger clone differs from it by one base. V is TRBV20-1 and J is TRBJ1-1; weak D call: TRBD1 (5 bases). Germline V gives CDR1 DFQATT, CDR2 SNEGSKA (reference sequence). There are 16 residues in the CDR3. CDR3 amino acids: CSTRDRRGNFIAEAFF. The CDR3 nucleotides read TGCAGTACTAGAGATCGAAGGGGAAATTTTATCGCTGAAGCTTTCTTT.

V usage is TRBV20-1 and J usage is TRBJ2-1; D not certain. V lost 0 bases, J lost 3 bases, and 9 bases lay in between. The CDR3 spans 14 residues. Germline V gene sequence: CDR1 DFQATT, CDR2 SNEGSKA (reference sequence). The CDR3 reads CSAREVRHYNEQFF. The CDR3 nucleotides are TGCAGTGCTAGAGAGGTCCGTCACTACAATGAGCAGTTCTTC.

There are many counts of this clonotype. The chain combines TRBV6-1 with TRBJ1-1; TRBD1 is a possible D gene (6 bases). Germline CDR1 and CDR2: MNHNS and SASEGT. The CDR3 runs 13 residues. Between the trimmed V and J ends, which lost 7 bases and 4 bases, there was a span of 13 bases. DNA for the CDR3: TGTGCCAGCAATCAGGGGTGGGTCACTGAAGCTTTCTTT. This encodes CASNQGWVTEAFF.

This clonotype has ten or more counts. The chain carries TRBV5-1 and TRBJ1-1; the D gene is possibly TRBD1 (5 bases). The CDR3 is 15 amino acids. Trimming left V 4 bases short and J 4 bases short, with 17 bases between. In germline, CDR1 is SGHRS, CDR2 YFSETQ. In DNA, the CDR3 is TGCGCCAGCAGCCTAATACTGGGGGTGGGCACTGAAGCTTTCTTT. Translating it yields CASSLILGVGTEAFF.

In regard to this clonotype: Without the conserved terminal phenylalanine or tryptophan, this CDR3 likely stems from a read error. The V call is TRBV28, the J call TRBJ1-1, with 7 bases fitting TRBD1. Looked up from germline, CDR1 is MDHEN and CDR2 is SYDVKM. The CDR3 spans 14 residues. J lost 3 bases, V lost 2 bases, and 3 bases had no gene match. In DNA form, the CDR3 reads TGTGCCAGCAGTTTACCGGGACAGTACACTGAAGCTTTCCTT. Its translation is CASSLPGQYTEAFL.

By sample share, this clonotype is medium-sized. CDR3 residues: CASSTRTGGPTGELFF. CDR3 coding DNA: TGTGCCAGCAGCACACGGACAGGGGGCCCCACCGGGGAGCTGTTTTTT. This chain connects TRBV13 to TRBJ2-2, with TRBD1 matching over 11 bases. The CDR3 length is 16 residues. V lost 5 bases and J lost 4; bases outside the gene matches: 6. Germline V gives CDR1 PRHDT, CDR2 FYEKMQ (reference sequence).

For this clonotype: A single base is all that separates this from a far larger clone, so a read error is likely. The chain has TRBV6-4 and TRBJ2-1; D may be TRBD2 (6 bases). V lost 3 bases, J lost 5 bases, and 17 bases lay in between. This CDR3 spans 16 amino acids. The germline V gene has CDR1 MRHNA and CDR2 SNTAGT. The CDR3 loop is CASSEMLAVGNNEQFF. The CDR3 nucleotides are TGTGCCAGCAGTGAAATGTTAGCGGTGGGGAACAATGAGCAGTTCTTC.

This clonotype was counted between two and nine times. The chain combines TRBV5-4 with TRBJ1-4; TRBD1 aligns across 10 bases. V was pared by 4 bases and J by 12 bases, with 6 bases of the junction left unmatched. CDR1 SGHNT and CDR2 YYREEE come from the germline V gene (reference sequence). The CDR3 totals 13 residues. The CDR3 sequence: CASSPGQGNELFF. The CDR3, as DNA: TGTGCCAGCAGCCCGGGACAGGGGAATGAACTGTTTTTT.

With regard to this clonotype: A far larger clone is just one base off, so this is likely a read error. The chain employs TRBV6-5 and TRBJ2-3; TRBD1 matches at 8 bases. The CDR3 covers 15 residues. Germline-derived CDR1 and CDR2 are MNHEY and SVGAGI. The CDR3 reads CANSTWTGSTDTQYF. The CDR3 DNA reads as TGTGCCAACAGTACATGGACAGGGAGCACAGATACGCAGTATTTT.

This clonotype counts as medium-sized. The gene calls are TRBV27 and TRBJ2-2; no definite D call. The germline V gene has CDR1 MNHEY and CDR2 SMNVEV (reference sequence). Trimming stripped 3 bases from V and 1 base from J, with 9 bases between. The length of the CDR3 is 15 residues. The CDR3 region is CASSFNGRNTGELFF. CDR3 in DNA: TGTGCCAGCAGTTTTAACGGTAGGAACACCGGGGAGCTGTTTTTT.

This clonotype was observed at least ten times. This chain uses TRBV7-8 with TRBJ1-6; TRBD1 might be the D (6 bases). The V and J ends lost 5 bases and 9 bases respectively, with 11 bases between them. This CDR3 contains 13 residues. Germline-derived CDR1 and CDR2 are SGHVS and FQNEAQ. The CDR3 nucleotides are TGTGCCAGCAGCCATGGGGACATTTCACCCCTCCACTTT. This encodes CASSHGDISPLHF.